This TCR beta chain appears in the sequencing data of a study of T-cell memory formation after mild COVID-19. Each CDR3 protein is one row after TCRdb ran MiXCR on the 5' RACE reads. The sample lists about 250,000 distinct CDR3 sequences, over 15% occurring once. This clonotype was detected only a few times. With V trimmed by 4 bases and J by 10 bases, 3 bases remained unmatched. The CDR3 sequence is 12 residues long. The V gene's germline CDR1 is KGHDR and CDR2 SFDVKD. This TCR came from a man aged 18 to 29 who had mild COVID-19 (a few samples of this study predate the infection). Cell type and time point are not known. The chain employs TRBV24-1 and TRBJ2-1, with 7 bases matching TRBD1. Sequencing was done on a sample of PBMCs or a T cell subset sorted from them (not recorded which). The CDR3 here is CATSDRGSEQFF. In nucleotides, the CDR3 is TGTGCCACCAGTGACAGGGGGAGCGAGCAGTTCTTC.